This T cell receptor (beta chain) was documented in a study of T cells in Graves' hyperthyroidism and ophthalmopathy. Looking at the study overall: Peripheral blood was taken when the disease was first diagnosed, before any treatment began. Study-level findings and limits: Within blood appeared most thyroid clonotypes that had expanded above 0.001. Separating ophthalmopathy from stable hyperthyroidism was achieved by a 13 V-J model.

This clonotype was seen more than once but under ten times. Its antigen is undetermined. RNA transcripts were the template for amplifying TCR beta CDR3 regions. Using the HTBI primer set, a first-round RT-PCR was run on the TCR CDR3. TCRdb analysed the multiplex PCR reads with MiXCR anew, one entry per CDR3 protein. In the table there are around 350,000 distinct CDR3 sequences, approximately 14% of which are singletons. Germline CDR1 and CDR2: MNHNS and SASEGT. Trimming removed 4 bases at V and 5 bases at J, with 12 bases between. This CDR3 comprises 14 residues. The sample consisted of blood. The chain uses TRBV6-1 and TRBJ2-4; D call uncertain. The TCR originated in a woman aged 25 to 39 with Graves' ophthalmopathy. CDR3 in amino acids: CASSVGGIENIQYF. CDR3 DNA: TGTGCCAGCAGTGTCGGCGGAATAGAAAACATTCAGTACTTC.